These T cell receptor beta chains were read from a single sample in a study of a mutant IDH1 vaccine in newly diagnosed glioma. Profiled with immunoSEQ multiplex PCR; TCRdb holds only in-frame clones, not every one. This table holds just under 45,000 clones, approximately 90% found once. These receptors' targets are unknown. The source material was PBMCs, sampled from a glioma patient whose treatment included an IDH1 peptide vaccine. The receptors were gathered from a man aged 50 or older with glioma. Each CDR3 is given with its conserved first and last residue. The D gene is left open where the match is weak. Part of the rows lack a size; the others show once, few, many or a class for expanded clones.

V gene: TRBV30
clone size: once
J gene: TRBJ2-5
CDR3 length: 15
D gene: .
CDR3 protein: CAWEEGGRVGETQYF
CDR3 DNA: TGTGCCTGGGAAGAGGGGGGCAGGGTGGGAGAGACCCAGTACTTC

V gene: TRBV6-1
clone size: .
J gene: TRBJ2-7
CDR3 length: 18
D gene: .
CDR3 protein: CASSEAMRGGAYSYEQYF
CDR3 DNA: TGTGCCAGCAGTGAAGCTATGAGGGGGGGGGCATACTCCTACGAGCAGTACTTC

V gene: TRBV28
clone size: .
J gene: TRBJ1-1
CDR3 length: 14
D gene: TRBD1
CDR3 protein: CASSLRTGNTEAFF
CDR3 DNA: TGTGCCAGCAGTCTACGGACAGGCAACACTGAAGCTTTCTTT

V gene: TRBV6-1
clone size: .
J gene: TRBJ1-3
CDR3 length: 15
D gene: .
CDR3 protein: CAGGWRARAGNTIYF
CDR3 DNA: TGTGCCGGGGGGTGGAGGGCGCGGGCAGGAAACACCATATATTTT

V gene: TRBV4-3
clone size: .
J gene: TRBJ2-3
CDR3 length: 18
D gene: TRBD1
CDR3 protein: CASSQGAGQDISTDTQYF
CDR3 DNA: TGCGCCAGCAGCCAAGGGGCCGGACAGGACATTAGCACAGATACGCAGTATTTT

V gene: TRBV21-1
clone size: .
J gene: TRBJ1-1
CDR3 length: 18
D gene: .
CDR3 protein: CASSNEQGAREVNTEAFF
CDR3 DNA: TGTGCCAGCAGCAACGAACAGGGGGCGAGGGAGGTGAACACTGAAGCTTTCTTT

V gene: TRBV29-1
clone size: once
J gene: TRBJ2-5
CDR3 length: 14
D gene: TRBD1
CDR3 protein: CSVLGTALMETQYF
CDR3 DNA: TGCAGCGTTCTAGGGACAGCCCTGATGGAGACCCAGTACTTC

V gene: TRBV25-1
clone size: .
J gene: TRBJ2-7
CDR3 length: 12
D gene: .
CDR3 protein: CASSVGSYEQYF
CDR3 DNA: TGTGCCAGCAGTGTGGGGTCCTACGAGCAGTACTTC

V gene: TRBV27
clone size: .
J gene: TRBJ1-1
CDR3 length: 14
D gene: .
CDR3 protein: CASSLSTTFTEAFF
CDR3 DNA: TGTGCCAGCAGTTTATCCACGACCTTCACTGAAGCTTTCTTT

V gene: TRBV30
clone size: .
J gene: TRBJ2-1
CDR3 length: 12
D gene: .
CDR3 protein: CAWSPLRDSPFF
CDR3 DNA: TGTGCCTGGAGTCCCCTGCGGGACAGTCCGTTCTTC

V gene: TRBV5-1
clone size: .
J gene: TRBJ2-5
CDR3 length: 16
D gene: .
CDR3 protein: CASSLVVRGMGETQYF
CDR3 DNA: TGCGCCAGCAGCTTGGTAGTCAGGGGAATGGGAGAGACCCAGTACTTC

V gene: TRBV6-5
clone size: once
J gene: TRBJ2-7
CDR3 length: 14
D gene: TRBD1
CDR3 protein: CASSYRDRSYEQYF
CDR3 DNA: TGTGCCAGCAGTTACCGGGACAGGAGCTACGAGCAGTACTTC

V gene: TRBV7-2
clone size: few
J gene: TRBJ2-1
CDR3 length: 14
D gene: TRBD2
CDR3 protein: CASRPGLATNEQFF
CDR3 DNA: TGTGCCAGCAGACCGGGACTAGCGACCAATGAGCAGTTCTTC

V gene: TRBV5-5
clone size: .
J gene: TRBJ2-1
CDR3 length: 13
D gene: .
CDR3 protein: CASSLVKSNEQFF
CDR3 DNA: TGTGCCAGCAGCTTGGTAAAGTCCAATGAGCAGTTCTTC

V gene: TRBV4-2
clone size: .
J gene: TRBJ1-4
CDR3 length: 17
D gene: .
CDR3 protein: CASSQYGDTRAGEKLFF
CDR3 DNA: TGTGCCAGCAGCCAATACGGGGACACCCGAGCGGGGGAAAAACTGTTTTTT

V gene: TRBV5-1
clone size: .
J gene: TRBJ2-7
CDR3 length: 14
D gene: TRBD2
CDR3 protein: CASSGGDQAYEQYF
CDR3 DNA: TGCGCCAGCAGCGGGGGGGACCAAGCCTACGAGCAGTACTTC

V gene: TRBV28
clone size: .
J gene: TRBJ2-7
CDR3 length: 13
D gene: TRBD1
CDR3 protein: CASSTGGDHEQYF
CDR3 DNA: TGTGCCAGCTCGACAGGGGGCGACCACGAGCAGTACTTC

V gene: TRBV7-2
clone size: .
J gene: TRBJ1-2
CDR3 length: 14
D gene: .
CDR3 protein: CASSLEVGRYGYTF
CDR3 DNA: TGTGCCAGCAGCTTAGAAGTAGGGAGGTATGGCTACACCTTC

V gene: TRBV13
clone size: .
J gene: TRBJ1-1
CDR3 length: 13
D gene: TRBD1
CDR3 protein: CASSFGQVTEAFF
CDR3 DNA: TGTGCCAGCAGCTTCGGACAGGTCACTGAAGCTTTCTTT

V gene: TRBV19
clone size: .
J gene: TRBJ1-5
CDR3 length: 16
D gene: .
CDR3 protein: CASSMIAGSAGQPQHF
CDR3 DNA: TGTGCCAGTAGTATGATTGCTGGTTCAGCTGGTCAGCCCCAGCATTTT

V gene: TRBV6-5
clone size: .
J gene: TRBJ1-2
CDR3 length: 12
D gene: .
CDR3 protein: CASSYSTGNYTF
CDR3 DNA: TGTGCCAGCAGTTACTCGACGGGTAACTACACCTTC

V gene: TRBV2
clone size: .
J gene: TRBJ2-5
CDR3 length: 17
D gene: TRBD1
CDR3 protein: CASSEGQSNTEQETQYF
CDR3 DNA: TGTGCCAGCAGTGAGGGACAGTCAAATACCGAGCAAGAGACCCAGTACTTC

V gene: TRBV11-2
clone size: .
J gene: TRBJ2-7
CDR3 length: 15
D gene: TRBD2
CDR3 protein: CASSWGSGVSYEQYF
CDR3 DNA: TGTGCCAGCAGCTGGGGGAGCGGGGTTAGCTACGAGCAGTACTTC

V gene: TRBV15
clone size: once
J gene: TRBJ2-5
CDR3 length: 14
D gene: TRBD1
CDR3 protein: CATSSQQGRETQYF
CDR3 DNA: TGTGCCACCAGCAGTCAACAGGGGCGGGAGACCCAGTACTTC